Following are 5 T cell receptor beta chains from one sample sequenced in a study of T cell changes during pregnancy in multiple sclerosis. Generated by immunoSEQ multiplex PCR, the TCRdb table keeps only in-frame clones and is missing some. The sample contains about 61,000 clones, 80% to 90% of which appear only once. The sequences come from peripheral blood, collected in the first trimester of pregnancy. Receptor source: a female donor in good health, enrolled as a control in a pregnancy study.

The chain couples TRBV30 to TRBJ1-1; 8 nucleotides match TRBD1. The CDR3 is made up of 14 amino acids. Germline V gene lookup returns CDR1 GTSNPN and CDR2 SVGIG (reference sequence). V trimming: 2 bases; J trimming: 8 bases; junction bases outside the gene matches: 10. Here the CDR3 reads CAWSLRRGRDEAFF. The DNA of the CDR3 is TGTGCCTGGAGTTTGCGCAGGGGGCGAGACGAAGCTTTCTTT.

The chain joins TRBV11-2 to TRBJ2-7; D may be TRBD1 (5 bases). Germline CDR1 SGHAT, CDR2 FQNNGV. CDR3 size: 14 residues. V lost 1 base, J lost 4 bases, and 11 bases lay in between. CDR3 loop: CASSLGQTVYEQYF. The CDR3 DNA follows: TGTGCCAGCAGCTTAGGACAGACAGTATACGAGCAGTACTTC.

The chain links TRBV5-1 to TRBJ2-2; D is undetermined. CDR1 and CDR2 (germline): SGHRS, YFSETQ. Deletions cut 5 bases from V and 6 bases from J, with 17 bases between. There are 15 residues in the CDR3. For the CDR3, the DNA is TGCGCCAGCAGGCAAGCCTCGGTAGCCGCCGGGGAGCTGTTTTTT. This translates into CASRQASVAAGELFF.

The CDR3 protein is CASSRGTGALYGYTF. The DNA for the CDR3 is TGTGCCAGCAGCAGAGGGACAGGGGCCCTTTATGGCTACACCTTC. The chain carries TRBV5-7 and TRBJ1-2, with 10 bases identical to TRBD1. TRBV5-7 is reported as an ORF; its role is uncertain. The V segment lost 4 bases and the J segment 5 bases; nucleotides outside the gene matches: 8. CDR3 length equals 15 residues.

The V and J genes are TRBV5-1 and TRBJ2-2; 15 bases map to TRBD2. The CDR3 consists of 17 residues. V shed 4 bases, J shed 1 base, and the junction held 2 bases outside the gene matches. Germline values: CDR1 SGHRS, CDR2 YFSETQ. The CDR3 DNA reads TGCGCCAGCAGCACGGGACTAGCGGGGGGGAACACCGGGGAGCTGTTTTTT. It yields the protein CASSTGLAGGNTGELFF.